This paragraph covers one T cell receptor (beta chain) sequence. The specificity of this receptor is unknown. No base quality information exists; no much larger clone differs at one position. The CDR3 regions of human TCRbeta chains were analyzed by immunosequencing. The paper's processing steps were these. TCRs in the repertoires were matched against a reference library of SARS-CoV-2-specific TCRs that had been generated with the MIRA antigen-specificity platform. Breadth was defined as the fraction of unique TCRs that were SARS-CoV-2-associated, and depth was defined as the fraction of total T cells that were SARS-CoV-2-associated. Using the MIRA data, each spike-specific TCR was mapped to the spike region that the TCR reacts to and placed in a CD4 or CD8 class. Log10-transformed breadth and depth values were compared by one-way ANOVA with Sidak's multiple comparisons tests. TCRdb stores this immuneACCESS table with in-frame sequences only. Part of the clones is absent; in the studies checked, under half of the shortfall reflects unresolved V genes, and no reason is known for the rest. Clone size and the V and J calls come from that table; the DNA yielded D and trimming. The sample table shows some 130,000 clones, and 88% are seen once. The ten largest clones take up 7.6% of the sample.

In light of the paper, this sample's time point label describes: baseline before first vaccination. The vaccinee samples were drawn from two UK trials, COV001 and COV002, one of which was a single-blind randomized controlled phase 2/3 trial testing AZD1222 (ChAdOx1 nCoV-19) in healthy adults. For TCRbeta chain sequencing, PBMC samples from trial participants were taken at day 0 and at day 28 after the second dose. Via the germline V gene, CDR1 is SGHRS and CDR2 YFSETQ. Spanning cysteine to phenylalanine, the CDR3 consists of 13 amino acids. Of all the DNA, just the CDR3 is kept, 39 bases in frame from base 1. For this chain, trimming is 4 bases at the V end and 11 bases at the J end, and the number of junction bases without a gene match is 6. These data originate in a study of T cell responses to AZD1222 COVID-19 vaccine (dated by TCRdb to the early 2020s). Notes on the research overall: AZD1222 recipients whose second dose came at about 4 weeks and those whose second dose came at about 12 weeks were combined into one group, since spike-specific TCR depth and breadth did not differ between the two schedules. A total of about 230 trial participants underwent TCR sequencing, of whom approximately 210 received two doses of AZD1222 and about 26 received two doses of the MenACWY control vaccine. Trial participants were enrolled by age into 18-55, 56-69 and 70-plus year subgroups, with 148, 28 and 57 TCR-sequenced participants respectively.

Findings and caveats that apply to the study as a whole: Conclusions about previously exposed vaccinees are limited, since just six or seven AZD1222 recipients were seropositive for SARS-CoV-2 at baseline. Reportedly, close to half of the unique spike-specific TCRs recognized epitopes lying outside the regions that are mutated in the B.1.351 and B.1.1.7 variants. In the small 56-69-year group, the increase in depth fell short of significance, most likely because of low power. Most participants were white British and females outnumbered males, and the authors suggested that clonal diversity may have been underestimated. The whole spike protein was spanned by vaccine-associated CD4 TCRs, and dominant responses were seen in regions 160-218 and 743-854. After two AZD1222 doses, spike-specific TCR breadth and depth were significantly higher than at day 0 and than in MenACWY recipients. Because no day 14 peak-response samples were available, repertoires were characterized only after the peak T cell response.

The chain couples TRBV5-1 to TRBJ1-1; 12 middle bases align to TRBD1. The clonotype originates from an adult in good health. The specimen was peripheral blood, collected on day 0 of AZD1222 vaccination. The bases are TGCGCCAGCAGCGAGGGACAGGGGGCGTGGGCTTTCTTT. This codes for CASSEGQGAWAFF.